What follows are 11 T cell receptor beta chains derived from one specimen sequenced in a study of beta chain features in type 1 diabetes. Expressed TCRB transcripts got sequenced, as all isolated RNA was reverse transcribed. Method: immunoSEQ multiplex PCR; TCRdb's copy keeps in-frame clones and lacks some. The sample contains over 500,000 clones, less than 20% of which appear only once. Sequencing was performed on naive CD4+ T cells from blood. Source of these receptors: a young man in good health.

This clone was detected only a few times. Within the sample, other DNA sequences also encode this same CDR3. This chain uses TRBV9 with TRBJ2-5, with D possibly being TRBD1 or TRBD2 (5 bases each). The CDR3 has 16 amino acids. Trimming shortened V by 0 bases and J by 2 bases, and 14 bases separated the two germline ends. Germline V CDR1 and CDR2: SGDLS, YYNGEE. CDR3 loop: CASSVAGTSGQETQYF. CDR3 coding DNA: TGTGCCAGCAGCGTAGCGGGGACGAGTGGTCAAGAGACCCAGTACTTC. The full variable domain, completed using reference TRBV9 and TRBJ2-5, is DSGVTQTPKHLITATGQRVTLRCSPRSGDLSVYWYQQSLDQGLQFLIQYYNGEERAKGNILERFSAQQFPDLHSELNLSSLELGDSALYFCASSVAGTSGQETQYFGPGTRLLVL.

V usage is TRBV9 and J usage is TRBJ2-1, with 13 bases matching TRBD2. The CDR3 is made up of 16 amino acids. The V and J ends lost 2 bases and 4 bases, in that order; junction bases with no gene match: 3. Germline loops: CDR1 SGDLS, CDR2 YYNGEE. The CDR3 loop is CASSVGTSGEYNEQFF. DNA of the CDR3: TGTGCCAGCAGCGTGGGGACTAGCGGGGAATACAATGAGCAGTTCTTC.

The CDR3 sequence is CASSQLPGSTGEQYF. CDR3 in DNA: TGCGCCAGCAGTCAATTACCCGGGTCAACGGGCGAGCAGTACTTC. This sequence joins TRBV23-1 and TRBJ2-7, with D uncertain. TRBV23-1 is annotated as an ORF whose role is uncertain. Trimming cost V 1 base and J 6 bases, with 16 bases left between them. The CDR3 runs to 15 residues.

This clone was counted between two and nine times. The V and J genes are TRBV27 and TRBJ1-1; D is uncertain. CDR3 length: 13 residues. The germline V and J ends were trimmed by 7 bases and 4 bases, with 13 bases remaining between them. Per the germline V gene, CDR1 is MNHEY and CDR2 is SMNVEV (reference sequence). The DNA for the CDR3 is TGTGCCAGCACGGGATTTTCGGGCACTGAAGCTTTCTTT. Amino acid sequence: CASTGFSGTEAFF.

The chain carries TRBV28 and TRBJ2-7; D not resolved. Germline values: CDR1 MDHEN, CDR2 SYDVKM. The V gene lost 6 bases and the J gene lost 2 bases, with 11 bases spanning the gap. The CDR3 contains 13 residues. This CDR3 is CASSPGQTYEQYF. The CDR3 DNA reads TGTGCCAGCAGCCCCGGGCAGACCTACGAGCAGTACTTC.

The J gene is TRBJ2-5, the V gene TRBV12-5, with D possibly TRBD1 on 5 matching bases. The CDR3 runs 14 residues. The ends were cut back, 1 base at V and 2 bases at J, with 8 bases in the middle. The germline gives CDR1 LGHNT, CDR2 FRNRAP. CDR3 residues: CASGLGQPQETQYF. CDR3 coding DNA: TGTGCTAGTGGTTTGGGACAGCCTCAAGAGACCCAGTACTTC.

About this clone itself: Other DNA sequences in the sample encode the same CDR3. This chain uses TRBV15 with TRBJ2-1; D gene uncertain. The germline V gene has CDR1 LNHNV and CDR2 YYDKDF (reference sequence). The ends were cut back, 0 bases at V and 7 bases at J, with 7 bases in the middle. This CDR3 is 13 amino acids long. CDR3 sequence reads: CATSRDIGNEQFF. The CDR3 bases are TGTGCCACCAGCAGAGATATAGGGAATGAGCAGTTCTTC.

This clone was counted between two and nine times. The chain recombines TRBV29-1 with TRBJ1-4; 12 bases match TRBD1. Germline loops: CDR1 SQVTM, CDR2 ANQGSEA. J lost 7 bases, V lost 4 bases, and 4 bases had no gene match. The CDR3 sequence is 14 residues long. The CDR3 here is CSVAWDRGLEKLFF. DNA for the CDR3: TGCAGCGTTGCGTGGGACAGGGGGCTTGAAAAACTGTTTTTT. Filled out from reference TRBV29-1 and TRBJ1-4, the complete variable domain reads SAVISQKPSRDICQRGTSLTIQCQVDSQVTMMFWYRQQPGQSLTLIATANQGSEATYESGFVIDKFPISRPNLTFSTLTVSNMSPEDSSIYLCSVAWDRGLEKLFFGSGTQLSVL.

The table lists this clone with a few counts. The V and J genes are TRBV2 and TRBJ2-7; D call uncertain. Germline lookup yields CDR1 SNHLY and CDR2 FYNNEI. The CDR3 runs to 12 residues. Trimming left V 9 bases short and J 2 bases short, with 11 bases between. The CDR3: CASSGWPYEQYF. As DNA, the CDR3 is TGTGCCAGTTCTGGTTGGCCCTACGAGCAGTACTTC.

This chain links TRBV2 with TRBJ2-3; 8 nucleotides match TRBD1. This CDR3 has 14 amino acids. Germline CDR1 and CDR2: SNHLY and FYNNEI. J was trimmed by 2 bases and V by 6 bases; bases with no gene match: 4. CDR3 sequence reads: CASRTTGATDTQYF. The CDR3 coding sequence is TGTGCCAGCAGGACGACAGGGGCCACAGATACGCAGTATTTT.

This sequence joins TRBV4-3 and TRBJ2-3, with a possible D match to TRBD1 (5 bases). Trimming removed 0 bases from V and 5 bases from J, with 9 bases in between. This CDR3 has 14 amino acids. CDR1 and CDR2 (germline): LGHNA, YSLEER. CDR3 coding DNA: TGCGCCAGCAGCCAAGAAAGGGGTAGAGATACGCAGTATTTT. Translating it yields CASSQERGRDTQYF.